What follows describes a single T cell receptor (beta chain). The target antigen is unknown. The CDR3 is 15 residues long. Trimming cost V 4 bases and J 5 bases; bases outside gene matches: 7. CDR1 and CDR2 from the germline V gene are MNHNY and SVGAGI (reference sequence). The data were taken from a study of lymphopenia after photon versus proton radiotherapy. General study results and limits: Proton therapy kept repertoires fairly stable, unlike photons, which gained effector/memory cells. Authors raise, but do not show, better survival with proton therapy. Post-nadir TCR diversity decline inversely tracked overall survival among those who died. After lymphocyte nadir, photon-treated repertoires showed oligoclonal expansion, especially CD8+ Temra.

The data were produced by immunoSEQ multiplex PCR, yet TCRdb's version contains in-frame clones alone and is incomplete. The table shows 25,000 to 30,000 clones, with roughly 90% occurring only once. The gene calls are TRBV6-6 and TRBJ2-5; TRBD1 matches at 10 bases. Material: peripheral blood, obtained from a patient treated with photon-based radiotherapy. The receptor was derived from a woman aged 45-65 years with cholangiocarcinoma. In nucleotides, the CDR3 is TGTGCCAGCAGTTCCAGACAGGGGGCTTGGGAGACCCAGTACTTC. Protein: CASSSRQGAWETQYF.